The 28 T cell receptor beta chains listed next were all sequenced from one sample in a study of early T cells in non-severe SARS-CoV-2 infection. TCRdb independently ran MiXCR on the 5' RACE reads; one entry per CDR3 protein. The sample gives about 77,000 distinct CDR3 sequences, roughly 12% of which show up once; less than 20% is in the top ten. This specimen was whole blood, taken at baseline. The receptor source for this set is an adult who was a healthcare worker with PCR-confirmed SARS-CoV-2 infection or an uninfected control (not recorded which). The donor label of this sample is uncertain.

J is TRBJ2-7 and V is TRBV20-1; 7 bases are shared with TRBD2. This CDR3 contains 13 residues. V shed 6 bases, J shed 0 bases, and the junction held 5 bases outside the gene matches. CDR1 DFQATT and CDR2 SNEGSKA come from the germline V gene (reference sequence). The DNA of the CDR3 is TGCAGTGCCACACCGGGAGGCTCCTACGAGCAGTACTTC. It yields the protein CSATPGGSYEQYF.

This clonotype was seen a handful of times. The chain employs TRBV5-1 and TRBJ1-1; 8 bases match TRBD1. Germline V gene data show CDR1 as SGHRS and CDR2 as YFSETQ. Trimming at V came to 3 bases and at J to 4 bases, leaving 11 bases not matched to a gene. This CDR3 is 16 amino acids long. As DNA, the CDR3 is TGCGCCAGCAGCTCTATCCCAGGGGGCGCAGGCACTGAAGCTTTCTTT. Encoded protein: CASSSIPGGAGTEAFF.

The chain recombines TRBV30 with TRBJ1-2; D may be TRBD1 (6 bases). CDR1 is GTSNPN and CDR2 is SVGIG in the germline V gene (reference sequence). The CDR3 is 16 amino acids. Deletions cut 2 bases from V and 4 bases from J, with 20 bases between. DNA of the CDR3: TGTGCCTGGAGTCACGGGGTACAGGGTAGTGGCTATGGCTACACCTTC. Residues: CAWSHGVQGSGYGYTF.

The rearrangement joins TRBV27 to TRBJ2-2; D is possibly TRBD2 (5 bases). V was cut by 2 bases and J by 6 bases, with 13 bases left in between. CDR1 and CDR2 from the germline V gene are MNHEY and SMNVEV (reference sequence). The CDR3 spans 15 residues. The CDR3 sequence: CASSLGGYPSGELFF. The CDR3 DNA follows: TGTGCCAGCAGTTTAGGCGGGTACCCTTCCGGGGAGCTGTTTTTT.

This clonotype turned up a few times. V is TRBV29-1 and J is TRBJ2-5, with a weak D call TRBD1 (5 bases). The CDR3 totals 13 residues. Trimming cost V 6 bases and J 5 bases, with 16 bases left between them. Per germline, CDR1 SQVTM and CDR2 ANQGSEA. CDR3 coding DNA: TGCAGCGTCAGAAGGGGTTTGGTGGAGACCCAGTACTTC. Its translation is CSVRRGLVETQYF.

In this sample, this clonotype turned up once. V and J are TRBV2 and TRBJ2-7; TRBD1 matches at 8 bases. CDR1 and CDR2 from the germline V gene are SNHLY and FYNNEI. The CDR3 runs 14 residues. V was pared by 6 bases and J by 4 bases, with 8 bases of the junction left unmatched. CDR3 in amino acids: CASRLQGVRYEQYF. Written as DNA, the CDR3 is TGTGCCAGCAGATTACAGGGGGTTAGGTACGAGCAGTACTTC.

Only a few counts were recorded for this clonotype. Written as DNA, the CDR3 is TGTGCCAGCAGTGTGGGGTGGAACACCGGGGAGCTGTTTTTT. Amino acids: CASSVGWNTGELFF. V and J are TRBV2 and TRBJ2-2; D is uncertain. Trimming stripped 4 bases from V and 1 base from J, with 7 bases between. The germline CDR1 and CDR2 sequences are SNHLY and FYNNEI. The CDR3 contains 14 residues.

With respect to this clonotype: An end of the junction does not agree with germline; a read error may underlie this. This chain joins TRBV9 and TRBJ2-7, with a tentative D call TRBD2 (6 bases). The CDR3 runs to 15 residues. Germline CDR1 and CDR2: SGDLS and YYNGEE. CDR3 DNA sequence: TGTGCCTGCAGCGTAGAAGCTCGGGGGATCAACGAGCAGTACTTC. This sequence encodes CACSVEARGINEQYF.

The chain links TRBV7-3 to TRBJ2-1; D gene unclear. In germline, CDR1 is SGHTA, CDR2 FQGTGA. Trimming shortened V by 4 bases and J by 10 bases, and 14 bases separated the two germline ends. This CDR3 has 13 residues. The CDR3 nucleotides read TGTGCCAGCAGCTCTCACGTCGCCGCCGAGCAGTTCTTC. Translating it yields CASSSHVAAEQFF.

The CDR3 is CASSLEREGLVYF. CDR3 nucleotides: TGTGCCAGCAGCCTGGAGCGGGAGGGGTTGGTGTACTTC. This chain connects TRBV7-2 to TRBJ2-7, with 10 bases matching TRBD2. Germline values: CDR1 SGHTA, CDR2 FQGNSA. V was clipped by 5 bases and J by 12 bases; unmatched bases: 10. The CDR3 loop spans 13 amino acids. Looking up the rest from reference TRBV7-2 and TRBJ2-7 gives the full variable domain: GAGVSQSPSNKVTEKGKDVELRCDPISGHTALYWYRQSLGQGLEFLIYFQGNSAPDKSGLPSDRFSAERTGGSVSTLTIQRTQQEDSAVYLCASSLEREGLVYFGPGTRLTVT.

This clonotype has only a few counts. This chain links TRBV4-3 with TRBJ2-7, with 7 bases that match TRBD2. Losses at the gene ends were 4 bases for V and 0 bases for J; bases not matched to a gene: 3. CDR3 length: 14 residues. Germline V CDR1 and CDR2: LGHNA, YSLEER. CDR3 in DNA: TGCGCCAGCAGCCTTGGGGGGGACTCCTACGAGCAGTACTTC. This translates into CASSLGGDSYEQYF.

This clonotype appeared many times. This rearrangement joins TRBV20-1 to TRBJ1-1; D might be TRBD1 (5 bases). Per the germline V gene, CDR1 is DFQATT and CDR2 is SNEGSKA (reference sequence). CDR3 length: 13 residues. The V and J ends lost 0 bases and 2 bases respectively, with 7 bases between them. CDR3 coding DNA: TGCAGTGCTAGAGATTGGGGCAACACTGAAGCTTTCTTT. Protein: CSARDWGNTEAFF.

The chain has TRBV11-2 and TRBJ1-4; D not certain. Deletions cut 4 bases from V and 8 bases from J, with 8 bases between. The CDR3 has 12 residues. Looked up from germline, CDR1 is SGHAT and CDR2 is FQNNGV. The CDR3: CASSYRREKLFF. The DNA of the CDR3 is TGTGCCAGCAGCTACCGGAGGGAAAAACTGTTTTTT.

This clonotype was recorded many times. The chain links TRBV20-1 to TRBJ2-3; 12 positions match TRBD2. This CDR3 has 17 residues. Germline assignment: CDR1 DFQATT and CDR2 SNEGSKA (reference sequence). Trimming took 3 bases from V and 3 from J; bases not matched to a gene: 10. CDR3 residues: CSASPSGRGGGTDTQYF. CDR3 coding DNA: TGCAGTGCTAGTCCTAGCGGGAGGGGTGGAGGGACAGATACGCAGTATTTT.

The DNA for the CDR3 is TGTGCCAGCAGGCGACAGGCGGACTATGGCTACACCTTC. Translated, it gives CASRRQADYGYTF. The chain combines TRBV13 with TRBJ1-2, with a possible D match to TRBD1 (6 bases). The V gene's germline CDR1 is PRHDT and CDR2 FYEKMQ (reference sequence). V gave up 6 bases and J gave up 3 bases, with 11 bases separating them. The CDR3 runs 13 residues.

This chain connects TRBV30 to TRBJ1-1, with a weak D call TRBD1 (5 bases). The CDR3 contains 13 residues. Trimming shortened V by 5 bases and J by 1 base, and 11 bases separated the two germline ends. Germline loops: CDR1 GTSNPN, CDR2 SVGIG (reference sequence). Written as DNA, the CDR3 is TGTGCCTGGGGTAGGGACGGGAACACTGAAGCTTTCTTT. It is translated as CAWGRDGNTEAFF.

The chain recombines TRBV7-2 with TRBJ2-1; 10 bases match TRBD2. V was clipped by 7 bases and J by 7 bases; unmatched bases: 10. This CDR3 contains 15 residues. Germline-derived CDR1 and CDR2 are SGHTA and FQGNSA. CDR3 in amino acids: CASIDAASGGNEQFF. The CDR3 DNA is TGTGCCAGCATCGATGCGGCTAGCGGGGGTAATGAGCAGTTCTTC.

V is TRBV12-3 or TRBV12-4 and J is TRBJ2-1; TRBD2 aligns across 7 bases. The J segment lost 5 bases and the V segment lost 7 bases, leaving 11 bases of the junction unmatched. The CDR3 totals 15 residues. The CDR3 DNA reads TGTGCCAGCACCTCAGCGGGGACCCGCCACAATGAGCAGTTCTTC. It specifies CASTSAGTRHNEQFF.

Only a few counts were recorded for this clonotype. The V gene is TRBV27, the J gene TRBJ2-7, with D possibly TRBD2 on 6 matching bases. V gave up 2 bases and J gave up 0 bases, with 11 bases separating them. The germline V gene has CDR1 MNHEY and CDR2 SMNVEV (reference sequence). The CDR3 contains 15 residues. The DNA of the CDR3 is TGTGCCAGCAGTTTAAGCGTCGGGAGCTCCTACGAGCAGTACTTC. Its protein product is CASSLSVGSSYEQYF.

This clonotype was detected a few times. The chain joins TRBV3-1 to TRBJ1-1; D gene unclear. The V and J ends lost 2 bases and 10 bases respectively, with 17 bases between them. This CDR3 contains 14 residues. Germline V gives CDR1 LGHDT, CDR2 YNNKEL (reference sequence). CDR3 nucleotides: TGTGCCAGCAGCCAACACAGTTTAGTAGGTAGAGCTTTCTTT. This encodes CASSQHSLVGRAFF.

This clonotype turned up a few times. CDR3 DNA sequence: TGCGCCAGCAGCTTGGTTCAGGGGAGTTATGGAAACACCATATATTTT. Translating it yields CASSLVQGSYGNTIYF. The chain employs TRBV5-1 and TRBJ1-3, with D possibly TRBD1 on 6 matching bases. Trimming removed 0 bases from V and 3 bases from J, with 13 bases in between. CDR1 is SGHRS, CDR2 YFSETQ, per germline. The CDR3 length is 16 residues.

The chain combines TRBV11-2 with TRBJ2-7, with 9 bases lining up with TRBD1. After removal of 4 bases from V and 3 bases from J, the junction contained 7 bases not matched to a gene. CDR3 length equals 15 residues. The germline CDR1 and CDR2 sequences are SGHAT and FQNNGV. CDR3 region: CASSSLTGGGYEQYF. CDR3 DNA: TGTGCCAGCAGCTCCCTGACAGGGGGGGGCTACGAGCAGTACTTC.

The chain joins TRBV6-1 to TRBJ1-1, with D unclear. This CDR3 is built from 11 residues. Trimming stripped 6 bases from V and 11 bases from J, with 13 bases between. CDR1 MNHNS and CDR2 SASEGT come from the germline V gene. CDR3 sequence: CASRELPKAFF. The CDR3 DNA is TGTGCCAGCAGAGAACTACCGAAGGCTTTCTTT.

The chain combines TRBV7-2 with TRBJ2-2, with 8 bases aligning to TRBD2. The CDR3 is 17 residues long. The germline CDR1 and CDR2 sequences are SGHTA and FQGNSA. V dropped 5 bases and J dropped 4; count of bases not matched to a gene: 12. CDR3 region: CASSLTMTAGATGELFF. Written as DNA, the CDR3 is TGTGCCAGCAGCCTAACAATGACAGCGGGAGCCACCGGGGAGCTGTTTTTT.

The sample holds a few counts of this clonotype. This chain joins TRBV19 and TRBJ2-3, with D perhaps assigned TRBD1 or TRBD2 (5 bases each). This CDR3 region has 14 residues. V lost 4 bases to trimming and J lost 6 bases, with 14 bases between them. Germline values: CDR1 LNHDA, CDR2 SQIVND (reference sequence). The CDR3 DNA follows: TGTGCCAGTAGTAGCGTCGGGGCAACGGATACGCAGTATTTT. It encodes CASSSVGATDTQYF. Combining the CDR3 with reference TRBV19 and TRBJ2-3 gives the whole variable domain DGGITQSPKYLFRKEGQNVTLSCEQNLNHDAMYWYRQDPGQGLRLIYYSQIVNDFQKGDIAEGYSVSREKKESFPLTVTSAQKNPTAFYLCASSSVGATDTQYFGPGTRLTVL.

J is TRBJ1-2 and V is TRBV5-1; D call uncertain. The CDR3 runs to 17 residues. Looked up from germline, CDR1 is SGHRS and CDR2 is YFSETQ. Trimming took off 4 bases at V and 4 bases at J, with 23 bases between the two ends. In DNA form, the CDR3 reads TGCGCCAGCAGCGCTTCCTCCGGGCAAAACCCACGCTATGGCTACACCTTC. This translates into CASSASSGQNPRYGYTF.

This clonotype was detected ten times or more. The chain is built from TRBV30 and TRBJ1-2, with D unclear. CDR1 is GTSNPN, CDR2 SVGIG, per germline (reference sequence). This CDR3 has 13 amino acids. The V gene lost 4 bases and the J gene lost 6 bases, with 15 bases spanning the gap. The DNA for the CDR3 is TGTGCCTGGATAGTTGGCACTTCGAATGGCTACACCTTC. It translates to CAWIVGTSNGYTF. Based on the CDR3 plus reference TRBV30 and TRBJ1-2, the full variable domain is SQTIHQWPATLVQPVGSPLSLECTVEGTSNPNLYWYRQAAGRGLQLLFYSVGIGQISSEVPQNLSASRPQDRQFILSSKKLLLSDSGFYLCAWIVGTSNGYTFGSGTRLTVV.

V gene TRBV6-2 or TRBV6-3 combines with J gene TRBJ2-7; weak D call: TRBD2 (6 bases). The CDR3 runs to 15 residues. CDR1 is MNHEY and CDR2 is SVGEGT in the germline V gene. V lost 7 bases and J lost 2, with 18 bases in between. Here the CDR3 DNA reads TGTGCCAGCACCCACCGGGGGACGGGGACCTACGAGCAGTACTTC. This encodes CASTHRGTGTYEQYF.